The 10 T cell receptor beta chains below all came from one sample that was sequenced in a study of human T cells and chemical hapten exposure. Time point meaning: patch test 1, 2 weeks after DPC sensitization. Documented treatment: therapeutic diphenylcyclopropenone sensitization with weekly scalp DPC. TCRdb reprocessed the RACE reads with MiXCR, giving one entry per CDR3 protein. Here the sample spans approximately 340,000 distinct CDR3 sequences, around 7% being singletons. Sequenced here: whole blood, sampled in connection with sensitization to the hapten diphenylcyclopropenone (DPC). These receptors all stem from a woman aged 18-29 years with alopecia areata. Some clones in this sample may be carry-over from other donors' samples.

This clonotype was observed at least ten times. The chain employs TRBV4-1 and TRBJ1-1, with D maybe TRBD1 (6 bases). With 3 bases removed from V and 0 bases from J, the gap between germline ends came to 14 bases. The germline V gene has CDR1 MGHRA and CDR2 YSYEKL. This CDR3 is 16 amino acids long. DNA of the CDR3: TGCGCCAGCAGCCAGGAGACAGGATTGGTGAACACTGAAGCTTTCTTT. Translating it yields CASSQETGLVNTEAFF.

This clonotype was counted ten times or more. The CDR3: CASSFLGEQFF. The CDR3 DNA follows: TGTGCCAGCAGCTTCCTGGGTGAGCAGTTCTTC. The chain is built from TRBV11-2 and TRBJ2-1; D not resolved. The germline V and J ends were trimmed by 3 bases and 9 bases, with 6 bases remaining between them. The CDR3 spans 11 residues. The germline CDR1 and CDR2 sequences are SGHAT and FQNNGV.

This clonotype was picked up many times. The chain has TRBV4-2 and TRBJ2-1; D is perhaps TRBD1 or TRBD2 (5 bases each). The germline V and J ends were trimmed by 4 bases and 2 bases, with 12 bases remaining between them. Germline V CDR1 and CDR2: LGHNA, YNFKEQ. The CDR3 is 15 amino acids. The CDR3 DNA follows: TGTGCCAGCAGCCCCCGGGACGTCACCTACAATGAGCAGTTCTTC. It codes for CASSPRDVTYNEQFF.

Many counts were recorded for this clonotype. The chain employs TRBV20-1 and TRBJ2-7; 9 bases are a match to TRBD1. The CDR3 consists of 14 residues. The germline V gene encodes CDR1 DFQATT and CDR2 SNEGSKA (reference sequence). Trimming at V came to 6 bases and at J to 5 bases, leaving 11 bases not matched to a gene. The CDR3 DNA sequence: TGCAGTGCAGAACCCGGGACAGGGAAGAACGAGCAGTACTTC. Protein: CSAEPGTGKNEQYF.

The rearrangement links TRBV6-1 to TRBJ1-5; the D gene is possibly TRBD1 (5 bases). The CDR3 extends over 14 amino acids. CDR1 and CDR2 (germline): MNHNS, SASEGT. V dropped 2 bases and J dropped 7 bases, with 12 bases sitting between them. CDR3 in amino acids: CASSERGVRQPQHF. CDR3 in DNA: TGTGCCAGCAGTGAAAGGGGAGTGCGGCAGCCCCAGCATTTT.

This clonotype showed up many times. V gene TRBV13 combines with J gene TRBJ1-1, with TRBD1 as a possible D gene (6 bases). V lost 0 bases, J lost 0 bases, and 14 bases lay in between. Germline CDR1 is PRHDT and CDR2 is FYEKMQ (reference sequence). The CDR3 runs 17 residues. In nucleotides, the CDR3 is TGTGCCAGCAGCTTAGGACAGGGCACCCAAATGAACACTGAAGCTTTCTTT. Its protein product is CASSLGQGTQMNTEAFF.

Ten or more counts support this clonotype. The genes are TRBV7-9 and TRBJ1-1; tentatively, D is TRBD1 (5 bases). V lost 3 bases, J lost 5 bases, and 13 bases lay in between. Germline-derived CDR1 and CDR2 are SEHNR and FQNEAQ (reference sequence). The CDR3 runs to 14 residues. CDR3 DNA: TGTGCCAGCAGCTTGGGTAAGGGGCCAACTGAAGCTTTCTTT. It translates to CASSLGKGPTEAFF.

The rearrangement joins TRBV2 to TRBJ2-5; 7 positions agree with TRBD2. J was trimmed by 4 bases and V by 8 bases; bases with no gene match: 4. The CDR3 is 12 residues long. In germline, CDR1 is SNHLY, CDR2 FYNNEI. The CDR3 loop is CASGGGGETQYF. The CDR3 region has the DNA TGTGCCAGCGGTGGGGGGGGAGAGACCCAGTACTTC.

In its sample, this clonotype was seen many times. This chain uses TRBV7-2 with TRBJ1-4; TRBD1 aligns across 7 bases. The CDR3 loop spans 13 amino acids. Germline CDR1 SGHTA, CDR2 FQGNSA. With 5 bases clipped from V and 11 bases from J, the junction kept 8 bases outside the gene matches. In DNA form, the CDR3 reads TGTGCCAGCAGCCCACAGGGGAATGGGAAACTGTTTTTT. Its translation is CASSPQGNGKLFF.

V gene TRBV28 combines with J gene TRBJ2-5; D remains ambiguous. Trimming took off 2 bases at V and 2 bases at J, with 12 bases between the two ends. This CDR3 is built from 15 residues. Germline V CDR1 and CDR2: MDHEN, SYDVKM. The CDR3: CASSLPVARQETQYF. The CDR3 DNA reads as TGTGCCAGCAGTTTACCCGTTGCCAGACAAGAGACCCAGTACTTC.